These 29 T cell receptor beta chains share one sample of origin, sequenced in a study of shared clonotypes between healthy human individuals. Clones were read by immunoSEQ multiplex PCR, and TCRdb kept only the in-frame ones, dropping some. Of millions of clones detected, just over 90% appear once; the ten largest clones hold roughly 0.15%. The source material was naive CD4+ T cells sorted from blood. As to subset: CD45RA+ positively selected. The receptors shown here come from a man between 18 and 29 years old in good health.

About this clone itself: Distinct nucleotide sequences in the sample also encode this CDR3. V usage is TRBV5-1 and J usage is TRBJ2-2; 9 positions agree with TRBD1. Trimming removed 2 bases from V and 5 bases from J; junction bases left unmatched: 1. The CDR3 covers 14 residues. Germline lookup yields CDR1 SGHRS and CDR2 YFSETQ. CDR3 sequence reads: CASSLGTGTGELFF. In DNA, the CDR3 is TGCGCCAGCAGCTTAGGGACAGGGACCGGGGAGCTGTTTTTT.

V gene TRBV7-8 combines with J gene TRBJ1-6; D uncertain. The CDR3 is 13 amino acids. Trimming shortened V by 1 base and J by 10 bases, and 8 bases separated the two germline ends. Germline values: CDR1 SGHVS, CDR2 FQNEAQ. The CDR3: CASSLGQNSPLHF. The CDR3 DNA reads as TGTGCCAGCAGCTTAGGCCAAAACTCACCCCTCCACTTT.

V gene TRBV6-5 combines with J gene TRBJ2-5; D might be TRBD1 (6 bases). Deletions cut 5 bases from V and 4 bases from J, with 17 bases between. The CDR3 has 15 residues. Germline V gene data show CDR1 as MNHEY and CDR2 as SVGAGI. In DNA form, the CDR3 reads TGTGCCAGCAGTAAAGGTCGGGACACCCCAGAGACCCAGTACTTC. Translation gives CASSKGRDTPETQYF.

Concerning this clone itself: At the DNA level, this CDR3 is encoded by other sequences in the same sample as well. The genes are TRBV29-1 and TRBJ2-7, with 10 positions matching TRBD2. The trim removed 5 bases at V and 0 bases at J, leaving 16 bases unmatched. The CDR3 has 18 residues. Germline V lookup: CDR1 SQVTM, CDR2 ANQGSEA. The CDR3 sequence: CSVKEADSGGFSSYEQYF. CDR3 nucleotides: TGCAGCGTTAAGGAGGCGGATAGCGGGGGGTTCAGCTCCTACGAGCAGTACTTC.

The V and J genes are TRBV10-3 and TRBJ2-2; TRBD2 matches at 8 bases. This CDR3 spans 16 amino acids. Trimming took 6 bases from V and 4 from J; bases not matched to a gene: 10. Germline CDR1 is ENHRY and CDR2 is SYGVKD. The CDR3 reads CAISAGRVLPTGELFF. CDR3 in DNA: TGTGCCATCAGCGCCGGGAGGGTGCTCCCCACCGGGGAGCTGTTTTTT.

The chain couples TRBV18 to TRBJ2-1, with 10 positions matching TRBD2. CDR1 is KGHSH and CDR2 is LQKENI in the germline V gene. The V gene end was trimmed by 3 bases and the J gene end by 0 bases; junction bases not matched to a gene: 5. The CDR3 contains 17 residues. The DNA for the CDR3 is TGTGCCAGCTCACCCTGGACTAGCGGTAACTCCTACAATGAGCAGTTCTTC. Its protein product is CASSPWTSGNSYNEQFF.

The chain carries TRBV5-1 and TRBJ2-3, with unresolved D. The V end was cut by 0 bases, the J end by 3 bases, with 14 bases between. Germline lookup yields CDR1 SGHRS and CDR2 YFSETQ. This CDR3 comprises 16 residues. The DNA for the CDR3 is TGCGCCAGCAGCTTGGGCCGACACTCCCCGACAGATACGCAGTATTTT. This codes for CASSLGRHSPTDTQYF.

The V gene is TRBV11-2, the J gene TRBJ2-7, with 9 positions matching TRBD2. V shed 2 bases, J shed 3 bases, and the junction held 5 bases outside the gene matches. Germline CDR1 reads SGHAT; CDR2 reads FQNNGV. CDR3 length equals 15 residues. CDR3 region: CASSLTGTSSYEQYF. The CDR3 DNA reads as TGTGCCAGCAGCTTAACCGGGACTAGCAGCTACGAGCAGTACTTC.

The J gene is TRBJ1-6, the V gene TRBV7-8, with D uncertain. CDR3 length: 14 amino acids. The germline V gene encodes CDR1 SGHVS and CDR2 FQNEAQ. Trimming pared 4 bases from V and 7 bases from J, leaving 11 bases between. For the CDR3, the DNA is TGTGCCAGCAGCTCTAAAAGGGTAAATTCACCCCTCCACTTT. Translated: CASSSKRVNSPLHF. The variable domain in full, completed from reference TRBV7-8 and TRBJ1-6, reads GAGVSQSPRYKVAKRGQDVALRCDPISGHVSLFWYQQALGQGPEFLTYFQNEAQLDKSGLPSDRFFAERPEGSVSTLKIQRTQQEDSAVYLCASSSKRVNSPLHFGNGTRLTVT.

This CDR3 is CASSWRSLYEQYF. As DNA, the CDR3 is TGCGCCAGCAGCTGGAGAAGTCTCTACGAGCAGTACTTC. The V and J genes are TRBV5-1 and TRBJ2-7, with D hard to call. CDR1 is SGHRS and CDR2 is YFSETQ in the germline V gene. This CDR3 spans 13 amino acids. Trimming took 3 bases from V and 3 from J, leaving 10 bases between them.

This clone was picked up one time. V and J are TRBV5-6 and TRBJ2-7, with D hard to call. Trimming removed 0 bases at V and 2 bases at J, with 6 bases between. Germline values: CDR1 SGHDT, CDR2 YYEEEE. This CDR3 has 13 amino acids. The CDR3 DNA sequence: TGTGCCAGCAGCTTGGCACCGGCCTACGAGCAGTACTTC. It specifies CASSLAPAYEQYF.

The chain's CDR3 is CASSLLGQTNEQYF. The DNA of the CDR3 is TGTGCCAGCAGCCTACTCGGACAGACTAACGAGCAGTACTTC. This chain joins TRBV11-2 and TRBJ2-7, with TRBD1 as a possible D gene (6 bases). The CDR3 has 14 amino acids. V lost 5 bases to trimming and J lost 5 bases, with 16 bases between them. The germline V gene encodes CDR1 SGHAT and CDR2 FQNNGV.

J is TRBJ2-3 and V is TRBV30; no firm D call. V lost 0 bases to trimming and J lost 3 bases, with 13 bases between them. The CDR3 is 15 amino acids. Germline assignment: CDR1 GTSNPN and CDR2 SVGIG (reference sequence). The CDR3 loop reads CAWSVRRRGTDTQYF. The CDR3 DNA is TGTGCCTGGAGTGTACGAAGACGTGGGACAGATACGCAGTATTTT. Supplemented by reference TRBV30 and TRBJ2-3, the full variable domain reads SQTIHQWPATLVQPVGSPLSLECTVEGTSNPNLYWYRQAAGRGLQLLFYSVGIGQISSEVPQNLSASRPQDRQFILSSKKLLLSDSGFYLCAWSVRRRGTDTQYFGPGTRLTVL.

This clone was recorded only once. Other DNA sequences in this sample translate to the same CDR3. This rearrangement joins TRBV10-3 to TRBJ2-3; D gene unclear. Trimming pared 2 bases from V and 6 bases from J, leaving 3 bases between. Germline assignment: CDR1 ENHRY and CDR2 SYGVKD. There are 11 residues in the CDR3. In DNA form, the CDR3 reads TGTGCCATCAGTGAGGGGGATACGCAGTATTTT. Its translation is CAISEGDTQYF.

The chain couples TRBV27 to TRBJ1-1; D unclear. Per the germline V gene, CDR1 is MNHEY and CDR2 is SMNVEV (reference sequence). This CDR3 comprises 12 residues. Trimming left V 3 bases short and J 6 bases short, with 8 bases between. Here the CDR3 DNA reads TGTGCCAGCAGTTTCGAGGGATCTGAAGCTTTCTTT. This encodes CASSFEGSEAFF.

The sample holds one count of this clone. The chain employs TRBV18 and TRBJ2-7; 8 bases are shared with TRBD1. CDR3 size: 13 residues. V gave up 3 bases and J gave up 6 bases; unmatched junction bases: 4. Germline V gene sequence: CDR1 KGHSH, CDR2 LQKENI. The CDR3 region is CASSPDRDGEQYF. CDR3 DNA sequence: TGTGCCAGCTCACCGGACAGGGATGGCGAGCAGTACTTC. The whole variable domain, remainder taken from reference TRBV18 and TRBJ2-7, is NAGVMQNPRHLVRRRGQEARLRCSPMKGHSHVYWYRQLPEEGLKFMVYLQKENIIDESGMPKERFSAEFPKEGPSILRIQQVVRGDSAAYFCASSPDRDGEQYFGPGTRLTVT.

CDR3 protein: CASSLFVSRETQYF. In nucleotides, the CDR3 is TGTGCCAGCAGCTTATTCGTCTCCCGAGAGACCCAGTACTTC. The V gene is TRBV7-2, the J gene TRBJ2-5; D uncertain. V lost 2 bases and J lost 4, with 11 bases in between. Germline V CDR1 and CDR2: SGHTA, FQGNSA. The CDR3 is 14 residues long.

On this clone: Within the sample, other DNA sequences also encode this same CDR3. The V and J genes are TRBV6-4 and TRBJ2-3; 7 bases are shared with TRBD2. Losses at the gene ends were 3 bases for V and 1 base for J; bases not matched to a gene: 1. Germline V CDR1 and CDR2: MRHNA, SNTAGT. The CDR3 length is 14 residues. For the CDR3, the DNA is TGTGCCAGCAGTGATCGGGGGGGCACAGATACGCAGTATTTT. Translating gives CASSDRGGTDTQYF.

The chain combines TRBV9 with TRBJ2-5; tentatively, D is TRBD1 (5 bases). V was trimmed by 1 base and J by 2 bases, leaving 12 bases between them. The CDR3 is made up of 15 amino acids. The germline gives CDR1 SGDLS, CDR2 YYNGEE. The CDR3, as DNA: TGTGCCAGCAGCGTAAGCCAGGACAAACAAGAGACCCAGTACTTC. Translating gives CASSVSQDKQETQYF.

V is TRBV30 and J is TRBJ2-1; 11 bases fit TRBD1. CDR3 length: 13 residues. Per germline, CDR1 GTSNPN and CDR2 SVGIG (reference sequence). V lost 7 bases, J lost 6 bases, and 5 bases stayed unmatched. CDR3 DNA: TGTGCCTCTGGGACAGGGGGTTCCAATGAGCAGTTCTTC. Translating gives CASGTGGSNEQFF.

The rearrangement joins TRBV5-1 to TRBJ1-1; 8 nucleotides match TRBD1. Per germline, CDR1 SGHRS and CDR2 YFSETQ. The CDR3 has 16 amino acids. V was pared by 4 bases and J by 0 bases, with 8 bases of the junction left unmatched. DNA of the CDR3: TGCGCCAGCAGCCCCGGACAGGGTTCGCTGAACACTGAAGCTTTCTTT. This translates into CASSPGQGSLNTEAFF.

This clone has just one count. Distinct nucleotide sequences in the sample also encode this CDR3. The V call is TRBV5-1, the J call TRBJ2-3; 9 bases line up with TRBD1. This CDR3 contains 14 residues. Germline V gene sequence: CDR1 SGHRS, CDR2 YFSETQ. J was trimmed by 3 bases and V by 4 bases; bases with no gene match: 3. The CDR3 DNA is TGCGCCAGCAGCCCTGGGACAGGGACAGATACGCAGTATTTT. Its translation: CASSPGTGTDTQYF.

The chain is built from TRBV5-1 and TRBJ2-3, with D unclear. The CDR3 has 14 amino acids. The V and J ends lost 5 bases and 0 bases respectively, with 10 bases between them. CDR1 and CDR2 (germline): SGHRS, YFSETQ. This CDR3 reads CASRRTSSTDTQYF. The CDR3 DNA sequence: TGCGCCAGCAGGAGGACCTCAAGCACAGATACGCAGTATTTT.

The chain's CDR3 is CASSHRRDSLSYEQYF. CDR3 coding DNA: TGCGCCAGCAGCCATCGCCGGGACAGCTTGTCCTACGAGCAGTACTTC. This chain uses TRBV4-3 with TRBJ2-7, with 7 bases that match TRBD1. The germline gives CDR1 LGHNA, CDR2 YSLEER. The V segment lost 3 bases and the J segment 1 base; nucleotides outside the gene matches: 9. CDR3 length: 16 amino acids.

Points on this clone: One end of the junction is discordant with germline, which a read error may explain. V usage is TRBV11-2 and J usage is TRBJ2-1, with D hard to call. The CDR3 consists of 14 residues. Germline values: CDR1 SGHAT, CDR2 FQNNGV. CDR3 sequence reads: CASSFGTRYDEQFF. DNA of the CDR3: TGTGCCAGCAGCTTCGGCACTCGCTACGATGAGCAGTTCTTC.

The chain uses TRBV5-4 and TRBJ2-1; 7 positions match TRBD2. J gave up 3 bases and V 4 bases, and 10 bases lay outside the gene matches. The CDR3 is 16 amino acids. Germline assignment: CDR1 SGHNT and CDR2 YYREEE (reference sequence). CDR3: CASSTDTRGDYNEQFF. The CDR3 bases are TGTGCCAGCAGCACAGACACCCGGGGGGACTACAATGAGCAGTTCTTC.

This clone was seen just once. The J gene is TRBJ1-1, the V gene TRBV29-1, with D possibly matching TRBD1 (5 bases). Trimming cost V 7 bases and J 5 bases, with 20 bases left between them. The CDR3 is 14 amino acids. CDR1 is SQVTM, CDR2 ANQGSEA, per germline. DNA for the CDR3: TGCAGCGCCGGGGGAGCCCCCCGGGGAACTGAAGCTTTCTTT. Protein product: CSAGGAPRGTEAFF.

CDR3 in amino acids: CASSGGHVQETQYF. The DNA for the CDR3 is TGTGCCAGCAGCGGTGGACACGTTCAAGAGACCCAGTACTTC. The chain has TRBV9 and TRBJ2-5; a possible D gene is TRBD1 (5 bases). The CDR3 contains 14 residues. Trimming shortened V by 3 bases and J by 2 bases, and 11 bases separated the two germline ends. Germline lookup yields CDR1 SGDLS and CDR2 YYNGEE.

V gene TRBV30 combines with J gene TRBJ2-7; D gene unclear. This CDR3 is 11 amino acids long. Germline V gives CDR1 GTSNPN, CDR2 SVGIG (reference sequence). V was pared by 5 bases and J by 6 bases, with 11 bases between. The CDR3 spells CAWGPDSEQYF. CDR3 in DNA: TGTGCCTGGGGTCCGGATTCCGAGCAGTACTTC. The whole variable domain, remainder taken from reference TRBV30 and TRBJ2-7, is SQTIHQWPATLVQPVGSPLSLECTVEGTSNPNLYWYRQAAGRGLQLLFYSVGIGQISSEVPQNLSASRPQDRQFILSSKKLLLSDSGFYLCAWGPDSEQYFGPGTRLTVT.